This TCR beta chain was profiled in a study of human T cells and chemical hapten exposure (dated by TCRdb to the early 2020s). Broadly, across the study: For sensitization, 2% DPC in acetone was applied to a roughly 2 cm by roughly 2 cm area of upper inner arm skin. Patient blood was sampled pre-sensitization (week 0) and at 2, 6 and about 24 weeks after DPC sensitization. Patch testing on the upper back used Finn chambers containing 0.01% DPC, with scoring done after 6 days according to International Contact Dermatitis Research Group standards. Libraries were pooled for sequencing, and variation in per-sample TCR yields was attributed mainly to small differences in library volumes within the pool. The patient cohort, mostly female, included alopecia areata with under or over 50% scalp involvement, alopecia totalis and alopecia universalis. Throughout the approximately 25-week study period, patients were also given weekly therapeutic DPC doses on the scalp. For TCR sequencing, blood came from approximately 29 alopecia patients at anywhere from one to four time points (pre-sensitization, 2, 6 and 24 weeks). In alopecia patients, the study followed how the peripheral blood TCR repertoire changed in vivo over primary and secondary sensitization to diphenylcyclopropenone (DPC), a hapten.

Broad study findings and their caveats: Alopecia, a presumed autoimmune disease, was present in all patients, so the immune response of the patients might differ from that of healthy individuals. No change with DPC sensitization was found in the number of TCRs above 1 in 1000 frequency, and no evidence of global repertoire structure alterations was found. Repeated subsampling changed both the strength of the expansion versus patch-test correlation and the threshold at which that correlation became significant. The number of PT1 expanded TCRs positively correlated with patch test score, significant at thresholds 8, 16 and 32 but not 4. Compared with pre-sensitization or healthy control sets, expanded TCRs formed significantly more large CDR3 similarity clusters, which is consistent with antigen-driven responses.

CDR1 and CDR2 (LGHNA, YNFKEQ) derive from the germline V gene. Here V drops 4 bases and J drops 6 bases, and the junction holds 13 bases not matched to any gene. The CDR3 contains 19 residues, cysteine and phenylalanine counted. This entry keeps only the CDR3 DNA: 57 bases, framed from base 1. Taken with the paper, the label for time point translates to: pre-sensitization, week 0. According to the study, the label for this sample's treatment or condition signals: therapeutic diphenylcyclopropenone sensitization with weekly scalp DPC. At every patch-test visit, the blood draw took place before the patch test was put on. Eligible patients were aged 18 to 70, diagnosed with alopecia, deemed suitable for DPC therapy, and excluded if pregnant. Total RNA was extracted from unfractionated whole blood collected in Tempus Blood RNA tubes. A note on this clonotype: The clone's antigen remains unknown. Per-nucleotide qualities are absent, and no much larger clonotype sits a single base away.

The library came from RACE. TCRdb names NextSeq 500 as the instrument used. During library preparation, unique molecular identifiers were attached to individual cDNA molecules so that TCRs could be counted quantitatively and reproducibly. For every blood RNA sample, sequencing covered both the TCR alpha and TCR beta chains. In the original analysis: Samples had a median of about 90,000 TCRs, with a range from roughly 20,000 to 690,600. V, J and CDR3 annotation of the TCR reads was carried out using the Decombinator software suite. For the PS versus PT1 abundance plots, all samples were subsampled to the same number of TCRs (28,000). Expanded TCRs were defined as absent before sensitization and observed at least eight times at the 2-week time point. Using fastp trimming at Q25 and MiXCR clonotype assembly, TCRdb reanalyzed the public sequencing data and kept in-frame beta chains. Each CDR3 protein appears once, grouped with its most common genes and DNA. These V and J calls derive from TCRdb rather than the authors' analysis. Within this sample are around 350,000 distinct CDR3 sequences, with around 5.5% of them counted one time only. The ten top clones hold about 8.2% of the sample.

The TCR sequence derives from a woman aged 18-30 years with alopecia areata. Some clones in this sample may be carry-over from other donors' samples. The source was whole blood, collected in connection with sensitization to the hapten diphenylcyclopropenone (DPC). Recombination joined TRBV4-2 with TRBJ2-3; 16 nucleotides in the junction match TRBD2. CDR3 protein: CASSPRVAGTSGGADTQYF. DNA sequence: TGTGCCAGCAGCCCCCGGGTCGCCGGGACTAGCGGGGGGGCCGATACGCAGTATTTT.